Shown below are 24 T cell receptor beta chains from a single sample sequenced in a study of blood T cell repertoires in COVID-19. This table comes from immunoSEQ multiplex PCR, and its TCRdb copy is limited to in-frame clones, with some not included. This table holds under 350,000 clones, about 86% found once. Material: PBMCs or T cells enriched from blood (not recorded which). The receptors here all came from a woman aged 40 to 55 with acute COVID-19.

The rearrangement links TRBV4-3 to TRBJ2-3; a weak D match, TRBD2 (6 bases). The CDR3 totals 14 residues. Trimming removed 2 bases from V and 2 bases from J, with 8 bases in between. CDR1 LGHNA and CDR2 YSLEER come from the germline V gene. The CDR3: CASSQQLATDTQYF. CDR3 nucleotides: TGCGCCAGCAGCCAACAACTAGCCACAGATACGCAGTATTTT.

CDR3 sequence (DNA): TGTGCCAGCAGTGGCGCATTTGCAGGGGGGAATGAAAAACTGTTTTTT. This sequence encodes CASSGAFAGGNEKLFF. The chain employs TRBV28 and TRBJ1-4; 7 bases fit TRBD1. V shed 5 bases and J 5 bases; nucleotides not matched to a gene: 11. Germline assignment: CDR1 MDHEN and CDR2 SYDVKM. This CDR3 spans 16 amino acids.

The chain carries TRBV19 and TRBJ1-1, with D maybe TRBD1 (5 bases). In germline, CDR1 is LNHDA, CDR2 SQIVND (reference sequence). The CDR3 sequence is 13 residues long. V lost 3 bases and J lost 4, with 9 bases in between. The DNA for the CDR3 is TGTGCCAGTAGTATTTGGGGGGGCACTGAAGCTTTCTTT. This gives the protein CASSIWGGTEAFF.

V gene TRBV21-1 combines with J gene TRBJ2-7; the table's D gene call, TRBD2, was not cross checked with the DNA. TRBV21-1 constitutes a pseudogene. The CDR3 loop spans 16 amino acids. CDR3 loop: CASSNPSAVLPYEQYF. CDR3 DNA: TGTGCCAGCAGCAACCCGTCGGCGGTGCTACCCTACGAGCAGTACTTC.

The chain employs TRBV2 and TRBJ1-1, with 7 bases matching TRBD1. In germline, CDR1 is SNHLY, CDR2 FYNNEI. J lost 3 bases, V lost 5 bases, and 6 bases had no gene match. The CDR3 has 14 amino acids. This chain's CDR3 is CASSSGTVDTEAFF. CDR3 in DNA: TGTGCCAGCAGTTCGGGGACAGTAGACACTGAAGCTTTCTTT.

This rearrangement joins TRBV5-8 to TRBJ2-5; 16 bases are a match to TRBD2. J lost 2 bases, V lost 4 bases, and 8 bases had no gene match. The length of the CDR3 is 18 residues. Germline V lookup: CDR1 SGHTS, CDR2 YDEGEE. CDR3 protein: CASSIAGLAGGKQETQYF. The CDR3 DNA follows: TGTGCCAGCAGCATAGCGGGACTAGCGGGAGGGAAGCAAGAGACCCAGTACTTC. The full variable domain, with the rest looked up from reference TRBV5-8 and TRBJ2-5, is EAGVTQSPTHLIKTRGQQATLRCSPISGHTSVYWYQQALGLGLQFLLWYDEGEERNRGNFPPRFSGRQFPNYSSELNVNALELEDSALYLCASSIAGLAGGKQETQYFGPGTRLLVL.

V is TRBV5-6 and J is TRBJ1-2; maybe TRBD1 (6 bases). Germline V gives CDR1 SGHDT, CDR2 YYEEEE. Trimming shortened V by 0 bases and J by 4 bases, and 13 bases separated the two germline ends. This CDR3 spans 15 amino acids. CDR3 amino acids: CASSLGSGVGYGYTF. CDR3 DNA sequence: TGTGCCAGCAGCTTGGGCTCAGGGGTCGGCTATGGCTACACCTTC.

The chain has TRBV12-3 or TRBV12-4 and TRBJ1-5; D is undetermined. The CDR3 length is 13 residues. Trimming stripped 4 bases from V and 4 bases from J, with 8 bases between. CDR3 nucleotides: TGTGCCAGCAGTTCAACGGGAAATCAGCCCCAGCATTTT. Protein sequence: CASSSTGNQPQHF.

This chain uses TRBV3-1 (or the pseudogene TRBV3-2) with TRBJ1-1, with 7 positions matching TRBD1. V shed 1 base and J 12 bases; nucleotides not matched to a gene: 8. The CDR3 is 13 residues long. Germline values: CDR1 LGHDT, CDR2 YNNKEL (reference sequence). CDR3 coding DNA: TGTGCCAGCAGCCAAGGTTGGCAACAGGGGCCTTTCTTT. This sequence encodes CASSQGWQQGPFF.

This clone was seen a handful of times. V and J are TRBV28 and TRBJ1-4; 8 nucleotides agree with TRBD1. From germline, CDR1 is MDHEN and CDR2 SYDVKM. CDR3 size: 16 residues. Trimming cost V 3 bases and J 8 bases; bases outside gene matches: 11. The CDR3 region has the DNA TGTGCCAGCAGTTTGGTCGTTGGACAGGGAGGGGAAAAACTGTTTTTT. This translates into CASSLVVGQGGEKLFF. The variable domain in full, with the rest retrieved from reference TRBV28 and TRBJ1-4, is DVKVTQSSRYLVKRTGEKVFLECVQDMDHENMFWYRQDPGLGLRLIYFSYDVKMKEKGDIPEGYSVSREKKERFSLILESASTNQTSMYLCASSLVVGQGGEKLFFGSGTQLSVL.

The chain has TRBV6-2 or TRBV6-3 and TRBJ1-2; maybe TRBD1 (6 bases). There are 13 residues in the CDR3. Germline CDR1 reads MNHEY; CDR2 reads SVGEGT. V was shortened by 5 bases and J by 4 bases, with 11 bases between the two germline ends. This chain's CDR3 is CASSLQGSYGYTF. CDR3 nucleotides: TGTGCCAGCAGTCTACAGGGTTCCTATGGCTACACCTTC.

The gene calls are TRBV19 and TRBJ2-2, with D possibly matching TRBD2 (6 bases). The CDR3 loop spans 16 amino acids. V dropped 1 base and J dropped 7 bases, with 16 bases sitting between them. CDR1 is LNHDA and CDR2 is SQIVND in the germline V gene (reference sequence). CDR3 sequence reads: CASSIGGGGYHGELFF. DNA of the CDR3: TGTGCCAGTAGTATAGGGGGCGGAGGGTATCACGGGGAGCTGTTTTTT.

The V call is TRBV2, the J call TRBJ2-7, with D perhaps TRBD2 (5 bases). The germline V gene has CDR1 SNHLY and CDR2 FYNNEI. V was shortened by 6 bases and J by 3 bases, with 15 bases between the two germline ends. The CDR3 sequence is 14 residues long. For the CDR3, the DNA is TGTGCCAGCAGGGGTACCGGGATCTACTACGAGCAGTACTTC. This sequence encodes CASRGTGIYYEQYF.

This clone was seen more than once but under ten times. This sequence joins TRBV7-8 and TRBJ1-2; 7 nucleotides align to TRBD1. Trimming removed 2 bases from V and 3 bases from J; junction bases left unmatched: 9. Germline loops: CDR1 SGHVS, CDR2 FQNEAQ. CDR3 size: 16 residues. In nucleotides, the CDR3 is TGTGCCAGCAGCTTACGAGACAGGGCCGGCTACTATGGCTACACCTTC. Amino acids: CASSLRDRAGYYGYTF.

The rearrangement uses TRBV2 and TRBJ1-1, with 7 bases identical to TRBD1. The CDR3 totals 12 residues. The J segment lost 4 bases and the V segment lost 7 bases, leaving 3 bases of the junction unmatched. Germline V gene sequence: CDR1 SNHLY, CDR2 FYNNEI. Here the CDR3 DNA reads TGTGCCAGCAAGGGACAGATCACTGAAGCTTTCTTT. This gives the protein CASKGQITEAFF.

For the CDR3, the DNA is TGTGCCAGCAGTTCAGGGATCCACGTCCAGCCCCAGCATTTT. Residues: CASSSGIHVQPQHF. The gene calls are TRBV27 and TRBJ1-5; a weak D match, TRBD1 (5 bases). The CDR3 spans 14 residues. The V gene's germline CDR1 is MNHEY and CDR2 SMNVEV (reference sequence). Trimming removed 4 bases from V and 7 bases from J, with 14 bases in between.

The chain links TRBV9 to TRBJ1-3; perhaps TRBD1 as D (5 bases). The CDR3 length is 16 residues. The V end lost 4 bases, the J end lost 0 bases, and 14 bases lay between the germline ends. Germline CDR1 and CDR2: SGDLS and YYNGEE. CDR3 in DNA: TGTGCCAGCAGCCCACAGGCCTACAGCTCTGGAAACACCATATATTTT. It codes for CASSPQAYSSGNTIYF.

V usage is TRBV2 and J usage is TRBJ1-6; D gene unclear. This CDR3 is built from 20 residues. V gave up 2 bases and J gave up 7 bases, with 27 bases separating them. Germline V CDR1 and CDR2: SNHLY, FYNNEI. CDR3: CASSERIPGTTYIGNSPLHF. CDR3 coding DNA: TGTGCCAGCAGTGAAAGGATACCGGGAACCACCTATATCGGGAATTCACCCCTCCACTTT.

The V call is TRBV24-1, the J call TRBJ2-2, with 12 positions matching TRBD2. The CDR3 has 19 amino acids. Per the germline V gene, CDR1 is KGHDR and CDR2 is SFDVKD. V gave up 0 bases and J gave up 3 bases; unmatched junction bases: 7. The CDR3 coding sequence is TGTGCCACCAGTGATTTGGCGCTAGCGGGAGGGCCGGACACCGGGGAGCTGTTTTTT. This gives the protein CATSDLALAGGPDTGELFF.

This clone came up a few times. V is TRBV5-6 and J is TRBJ1-6; 8 bases agree with TRBD1. The CDR3 length is 15 residues. V shed 2 bases and J 14 bases; nucleotides not matched to a gene: 12. Germline CDR1 and CDR2: SGHDT and YYEEEE. CDR3 protein: CASSLGSGGLGALHF. In DNA, the CDR3 is TGTGCCAGCAGCTTAGGATCAGGGGGCCTAGGGGCCCTCCACTTT.

In DNA, the CDR3 is TGTGCCAGCAGCGCCCGTCAGGGGGAACTCTATGGCTACACCTTC. Translating gives CASSARQGELYGYTF. The rearrangement uses TRBV9 and TRBJ1-2, with 7 bases matching TRBD1. The CDR3 runs 15 residues. Germline values: CDR1 SGDLS, CDR2 YYNGEE. The V segment lost 3 bases and the J segment 4 bases; nucleotides outside the gene matches: 9.

The J gene is TRBJ2-5, the V gene TRBV18; TRBD1 matches 7 bases. V dropped 0 bases and J dropped 1; count of bases not matched to a gene: 2. Germline-derived CDR1 and CDR2 are KGHSH and LQKENI. CDR3 length: 15 amino acids. The CDR3 DNA follows: TGTGCCAGCTCACCACCGACAGGGCTCCAAGAGACCCAGTACTTC. Translation: CASSPPTGLQETQYF.

This clone showed up many times. The chain joins TRBV9 to TRBJ2-2; 9 bases align to TRBD1. The trim removed 3 bases at V and 5 bases at J, leaving 8 bases unmatched. The CDR3 runs to 16 residues. CDR1 SGDLS and CDR2 YYNGEE come from the germline V gene. CDR3 sequence (DNA): TGTGCCAGCAGCGGCCCTACAGGGGGCAGGACCGGGGAGCTGTTTTTT. It codes for CASSGPTGGRTGELFF. Filled out from reference TRBV9 and TRBJ2-2, the complete variable domain reads DSGVTQTPKHLITATGQRVTLRCSPRSGDLSVYWYQQSLDQGLQFLIQYYNGEERAKGNILERFSAQQFPDLHSELNLSSLELGDSALYFCASSGPTGGRTGELFFGEGSRLTVL.

The V gene is TRBV18, the J gene TRBJ2-1; D may be TRBD2 (7 bases). Trimming pared 4 bases from V and 4 bases from J, leaving 26 bases between. Per germline, CDR1 KGHSH and CDR2 LQKENI. CDR3 size: 19 residues. In DNA form, the CDR3 reads TGTGCCAGCTCACGGTCCCGGACTAGAGTTGGGGGGGCATACAATGAGCAGTTCTTC. It translates to CASSRSRTRVGGAYNEQFF.